This TCR beta chain was retrieved from a study of T cell responses to AZD1222 COVID-19 vaccine. Points on this clone: Its antigen is unidentified.

Germline CDR1 is LGHDT and CDR2 is YNNKEL (reference sequence). The CDR3 has 16 residues. The J segment lost 4 bases and the V segment lost 4 bases, leaving 11 bases of the junction unmatched. Overall study results and limits: Among those given AZD1222, only five or six were seropositive at baseline. The study reported that nearly half of spike-specific TCRs target unmutated variant regions.

Profiling relied on immunoSEQ multiplex PCR, and the TCRdb table lists in-frame clones only, not all of them. This table has some 85,000 clones, about 85% appearing once. This rearrangement joins TRBV3-1 (or the pseudogene TRBV3-2) to TRBJ2-3; 7 nucleotides agree with TRBD2. The source of this sequence is an adult in good health. The sample in question was peripheral blood, obtained on day 0 of AZD1222 vaccination. CDR3 amino acids: CASSPLLSGKADTQYF. The CDR3 DNA sequence: TGTGCCAGCAGCCCCCTTCTAAGCGGGAAGGCAGATACGCAGTATTTT.